This TCR beta chain was sequenced for a study of blood T cell repertoires in COVID-19. Study-level background: PBMCs, B-cell-depleted T cells, or T cells were the source of the cDNA or gDNA that made up the material.

Here immunoSEQ multiplex PCR was the method, and the copy in TCRdb shows in-frame clones only, minus some. The sample has about 140,000 clones, 75% to 80% seen once; the top ten hold under 3%. CDR3 length equals 16 residues. Germline CDR1 is KGHSH and CDR2 is LQKENI. V lost 6 bases to trimming and J lost 2 bases; unmatched junction nucleotides: 11. Ages ranged from about 18 to 100 years, with residence in around 24 US areas. Input material: PBMCs or T cells enriched from blood (not recorded which). This rearrangement joins TRBV18 to TRBJ2-3; 7 nucleotides match TRBD1. The TCR comes from a woman in her fifties or sixties who had recovered from COVID-19. The CDR3, as DNA: TGTGCCAGCTCCTCTTCCGGACAGGTCTCCACAGATACGCAGTATTTT. Translated: CASSSSGQVSTDTQYF. Supplemented by reference TRBV18 and TRBJ2-3, the full variable domain reads NAGVMQNPRHLVRRRGQEARLRCSPMKGHSHVYWYRQLPEEGLKFMVYLQKENIIDESGMPKERFSAEFPKEGPSILRIQQVVRGDSAAYFCASSSSGQVSTDTQYFGPGTRLTVL.